The 2 T cell receptor beta chains listed next were all sequenced from one sample in a study of regulatory T cells in long-lasting Graves disease. Time point noted: newly diagnosed GD, antithyroid drugs for less than 3 months. PBMC-derived RNA was used for the TCR library. Sequencing libraries for TCR beta were prepared with iRepertoire HTBI primers and Arm-PCR of CDR3 regions. TCRdb re-analysed the multiplex PCR reads in MiXCR, keeping a single row per CDR3 protein. Of fewer than 650,000 distinct CDR3 sequences listed, roughly 15% were seen once; the top ten hold about 12%. This sample was also put to use in a study of T cells in Graves' hyperthyroidism and ophthalmopathy.

The specimen was peripheral blood mononuclear cells (PBMCs), collected at new diagnosis, from a patient treated with antithyroid drugs. Receptors were obtained from a man between 18 and 35 years old with Graves disease.

A word on this clonotype: Given a much more abundant clone one base away, this may be a read error. The rearrangement links TRBV2 to TRBJ1-2, with D maybe TRBD1 (6 bases). CDR1 SNHLY and CDR2 FYNNEI come from the germline V gene. CDR3 length equals 13 residues. The CDR3 nucleotides are TGTGCCAGCAGTGAACAGGGGTTCTCTGGCTACGCCTTC. Protein: CASSEQGFSGYAF.

The table lists this clonotype with many counts. J is TRBJ2-2 and V is TRBV18; no firm D call. The germline V and J ends were trimmed by 0 bases and 6 bases, with 8 bases remaining between them. The CDR3 extends over 14 amino acids. CDR1 and CDR2 from the germline V gene are KGHSH and LQKENI. The CDR3 nucleotides are TGTGCCAGCTCACCACCGAACAGCCCCGGGGAGCTGTTTTTT. Translated, it gives CASSPPNSPGELFF. Full variable domain (remainder filled in from reference TRBV18 and TRBJ2-2): NAGVMQNPRHLVRRRGQEARLRCSPMKGHSHVYWYRQLPEEGLKFMVYLQKENIIDESGMPKERFSAEFPKEGPSILRIQQVVRGDSAAYFCASSPPNSPGELFFGEGSRLTVL.